One TCR beta chain is described in this entry. This clonotype occurred many times. What this receptor recognizes is not known. No much larger clone exists at a distance of one base, and base qualities are not known. Library creation used multiplex PCR. TCRdb records Illumina HiSeq 4000 as the sequencer. TCR beta libraries were built with iRepertoire HTBI primers and Arm-PCR amplification of CDR3 regions. PCR products were gel purified before sequencing. The original pipeline was this. Across samples, approximately 68 TRBV and roughly 13 TRBJ segments were identified and used for gene usage analysis of CDR3 amino acid clonotypes. COPE and FqMerger were used to merge filtered high-quality paired reads into contigs. BLAST was used to align contigs to IMGT TRBV, TRBD and TRBJ reference genes, and CDR3 was defined according to IMGT. Any clonotype with a frequency above 0.1% was counted as a highly expanded clone. Shannon entropy was used to measure repertoire diversity, and the Gini coefficient was used to measure V-J evenness. A clonotype was considered public if more than one individual shared it. Through fastp at Q25 and MiXCR, TCRdb rebuilt clones from the public reads, retaining in-frame beta chains. Every distinct CDR3 protein forms one entry, paired with its most common genes and DNA. The V and J calls shown here were made by TCRdb, not taken from the authors' results. In this sample the table shows around 420,000 distinct CDR3 sequences, around 16% of which occur a single time. Of the sample, about 24% is held by the ten largest clones.

This specimen belongs to a study of regulatory T cells in long-lasting Graves disease (dated by TCRdb to about 2021). About the investigation overall: Newly diagnosed Graves' disease patients had taken antithyroid drugs for less than 3 months. This study used TCR sequencing and RNA sequencing of peripheral blood to compare persistent Graves' disease patients against newly diagnosed Graves' disease patients. A total of around 35 samples underwent TCR sequencing, from roughly 13 patients with persistent Graves' disease and roughly 20 patients with newly diagnosed Graves' disease. The study was conducted in China and was registered as a clinical trial. On the study overall, not on this receptor specifically: Lower TCR Shannon entropy and fewer highly expanded clones were observed in persistent Graves' disease patients than in newly diagnosed patients, which suggested clonal expansion. TRBV28, TRBJ1-2 and TRBJ2-5 were preferentially used in persistent disease, while TRBV20-1 and TRBJ2-1 were favored in newly diagnosed disease. Peripheral blood alone was examined, since thyroid tissue, which constituted the primary lesion, could not be accessed. Persistent patients shared more public clonotypes among themselves (2,741) than newly diagnosed patients did (approximately 970). The authors noted that the small sample size was a limitation that may lower accuracy. Sequencing and analysis were restricted to the TCR beta chain.

The time point label corresponds to: newly diagnosed GD, antithyroid drugs for less than 3 months. For both TCR sequencing and RNA sequencing, RNA was extracted from PBMCs in TRIzol. Graves' disease was diagnosed according to American Thyroid Association guidelines. Patients for the study were recruited at an endocrinology department in Xi'an, China. From each patient, about 9.7 milliliters of peripheral blood was collected into an EDTA anticoagulant tube. Ficoll Paque Plus density gradient separation was used to isolate PBMCs, and no further T cell sorting was performed. An Agilent 2100 Bioanalyzer and agarose gel were used to assess RNA quality, and a NanoDrop 2000 was used to measure RNA concentration. V is pared back by 5 bases and J by 7 bases, with 14 bases lying between the germline termini. The germline V gene specifies MNHNS as CDR1 and SASEGT as CDR2. Including the terminal cysteine and phenylalanine, the CDR3 comprises 13 residues. The sequence is cut down to CDR3 DNA, 39 bases in frame from base 1.

The chain was built from TRBV6-1 and TRBJ1-2, with an unclear D gene assignment. This TCR derives from a female donor with Graves disease. Here the sequenced sample was peripheral blood mononuclear cells (PBMCs), taken at new diagnosis, from a patient treated with antithyroid drugs. The CDR3 in this case is CASSTPREAGYTF. The nucleotides read TGTGCCAGCAGTACTCCGCGGGAGGCTGGCTACACCTTC.